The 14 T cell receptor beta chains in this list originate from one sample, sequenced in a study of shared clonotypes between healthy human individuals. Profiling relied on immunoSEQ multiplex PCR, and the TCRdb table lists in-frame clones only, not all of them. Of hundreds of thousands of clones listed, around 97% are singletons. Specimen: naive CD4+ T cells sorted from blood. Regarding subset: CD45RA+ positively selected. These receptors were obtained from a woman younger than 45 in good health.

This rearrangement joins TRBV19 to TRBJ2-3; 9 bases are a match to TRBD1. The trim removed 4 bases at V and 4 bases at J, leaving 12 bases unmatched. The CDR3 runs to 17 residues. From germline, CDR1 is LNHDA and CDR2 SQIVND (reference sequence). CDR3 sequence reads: CASSTVPAGQGADTQYF. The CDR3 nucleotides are TGTGCCAGTAGTACCGTTCCCGCGGGACAGGGAGCAGATACGCAGTATTTT.

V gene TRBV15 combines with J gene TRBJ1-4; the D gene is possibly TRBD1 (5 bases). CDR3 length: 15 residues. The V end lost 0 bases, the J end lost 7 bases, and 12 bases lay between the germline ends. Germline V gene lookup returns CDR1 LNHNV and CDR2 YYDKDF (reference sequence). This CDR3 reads CATSRDWGIGEKLFF. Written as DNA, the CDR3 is TGTGCCACCAGCAGAGATTGGGGCATAGGTGAAAAACTGTTTTTT. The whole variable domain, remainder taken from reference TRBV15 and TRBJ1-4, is DAMVIQNPRYQVTQFGKPVTLSCSQTLNHNVMYWYQQKSSQAPKLLFHYYDKDFNNEADTPDNFQSRRPNTSFCFLDIRSPGLGDTAMYLCATSRDWGIGEKLFFGSGTQLSVL.

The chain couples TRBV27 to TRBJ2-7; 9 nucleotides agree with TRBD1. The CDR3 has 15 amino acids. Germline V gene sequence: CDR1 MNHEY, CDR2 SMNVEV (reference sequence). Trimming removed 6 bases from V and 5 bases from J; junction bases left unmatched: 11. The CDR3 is CASRSAGTGSHEQYF. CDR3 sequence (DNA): TGTGCCAGCAGGTCCGCCGGGACAGGGTCCCACGAGCAGTACTTC.

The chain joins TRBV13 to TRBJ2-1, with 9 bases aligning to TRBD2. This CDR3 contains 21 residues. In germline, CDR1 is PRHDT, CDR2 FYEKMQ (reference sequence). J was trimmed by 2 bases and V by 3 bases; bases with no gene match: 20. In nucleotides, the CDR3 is TGTGCCAGCAGCTTTTTCATCGCGATAGCGGGAGACCAAAGGGCCTACAATGAGCAGTTCTTC. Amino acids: CASSFFIAIAGDQRAYNEQFF.

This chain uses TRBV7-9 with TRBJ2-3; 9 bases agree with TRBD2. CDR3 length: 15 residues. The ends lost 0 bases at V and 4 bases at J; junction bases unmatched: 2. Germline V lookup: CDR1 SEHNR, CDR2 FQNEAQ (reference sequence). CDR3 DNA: TGTGCCAGCAGCTTAGCACTAGCGGGCGCAGATACGCAGTATTTT. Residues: CASSLALAGADTQYF.

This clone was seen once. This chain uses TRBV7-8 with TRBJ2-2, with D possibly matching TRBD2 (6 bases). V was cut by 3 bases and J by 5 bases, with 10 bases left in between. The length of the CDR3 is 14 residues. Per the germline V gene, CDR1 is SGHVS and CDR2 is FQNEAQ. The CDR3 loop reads CASSFRRVTGELFF. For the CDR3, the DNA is TGTGCCAGCAGCTTTAGGAGGGTTACCGGGGAGCTGTTTTTT.

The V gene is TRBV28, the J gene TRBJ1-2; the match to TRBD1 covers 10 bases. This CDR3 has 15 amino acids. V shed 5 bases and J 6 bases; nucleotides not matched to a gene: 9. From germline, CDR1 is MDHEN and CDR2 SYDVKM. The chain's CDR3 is CASSTPGQGTHGYTF. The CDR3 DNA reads TGTGCCAGCAGTACCCCGGGACAGGGGACGCATGGCTACACCTTC.

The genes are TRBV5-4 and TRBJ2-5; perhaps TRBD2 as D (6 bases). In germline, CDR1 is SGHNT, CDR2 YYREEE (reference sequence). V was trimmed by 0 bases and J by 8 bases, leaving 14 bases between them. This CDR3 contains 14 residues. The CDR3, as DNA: TGTGCCAGCAGCTTGGGGGGACTCCCAGGCACCCAGTACTTC. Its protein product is CASSLGGLPGTQYF.

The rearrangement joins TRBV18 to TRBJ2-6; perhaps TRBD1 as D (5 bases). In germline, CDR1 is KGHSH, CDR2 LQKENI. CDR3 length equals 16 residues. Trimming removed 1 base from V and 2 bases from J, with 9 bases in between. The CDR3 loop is CASSPLLTAGANVLTF. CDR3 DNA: TGTGCCAGCTCACCACTTTTGACAGCTGGGGCCAACGTCCTGACTTTC.

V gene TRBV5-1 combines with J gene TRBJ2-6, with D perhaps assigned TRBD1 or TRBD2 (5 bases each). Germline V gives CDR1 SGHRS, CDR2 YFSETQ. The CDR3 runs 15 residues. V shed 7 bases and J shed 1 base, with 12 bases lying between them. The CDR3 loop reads CASFLGVSGANVLTF. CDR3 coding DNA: TGCGCCAGCTTTCTGGGGGTTTCTGGGGCCAACGTCCTGACTTTC.

The CDR3 DNA reads TGTGCCAGCAGTTTACCCGGGACAGGGGGCGCCGAGCAGTACTTC. Its translation: CASSLPGTGGAEQYF. This chain links TRBV28 with TRBJ2-7; TRBD1 matches at 12 bases. J was trimmed by 6 bases and V by 2 bases; bases with no gene match: 5. Germline-derived CDR1 and CDR2 are MDHEN and SYDVKM. The CDR3 loop spans 15 amino acids.

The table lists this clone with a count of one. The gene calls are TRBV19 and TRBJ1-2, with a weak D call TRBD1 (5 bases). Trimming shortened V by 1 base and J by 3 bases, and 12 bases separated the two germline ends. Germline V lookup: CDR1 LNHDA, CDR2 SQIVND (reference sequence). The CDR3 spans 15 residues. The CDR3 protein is CASSIAKGPDYGYTF. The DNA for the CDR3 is TGTGCCAGTAGTATAGCGAAGGGGCCGGACTATGGCTACACCTTC.

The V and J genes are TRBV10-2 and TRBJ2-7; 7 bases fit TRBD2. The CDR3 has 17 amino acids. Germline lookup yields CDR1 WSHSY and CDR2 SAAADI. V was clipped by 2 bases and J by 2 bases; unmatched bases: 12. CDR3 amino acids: CASSEPTGGDFAYEQYF. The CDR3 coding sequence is TGCGCCAGCAGTGAGCCGACGGGGGGAGACTTCGCCTACGAGCAGTACTTC.

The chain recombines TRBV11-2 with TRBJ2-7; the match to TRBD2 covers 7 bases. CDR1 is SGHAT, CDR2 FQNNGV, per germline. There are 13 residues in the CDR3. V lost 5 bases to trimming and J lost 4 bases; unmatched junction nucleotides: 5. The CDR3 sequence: CASSRPGGYEQYF. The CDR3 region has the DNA TGTGCCAGCAGCCGCCCGGGGGGATACGAGCAGTACTTC.